The entry that follows covers one TCR beta chain sequence. The CDR3 spans 15 residues. The V gene end was trimmed by 4 bases and the J gene end by 3 bases; junction bases not matched to a gene: 7. The germline CDR1 and CDR2 sequences are SGHDT and YYEEEE. TCRdb keeps only in-frame clones here, not all; method: immunoSEQ multiplex PCR. The sample has a few thousand clones; approximately 85% are singletons. The data are from a study of T cell clonotyping in hematopoietic cell transplantation. The chain employs TRBV5-6 and TRBJ2-5, with 9 bases identical to TRBD1. Material: peripheral blood mononuclear cells, obtained 180 days after allogeneic stem cell transplant. This TCR was sampled from a male patient between 55 and 70 years old who had an allogeneic stem cell transplant from an unrelated donor, so T cells may come from the graft donor. Some clones in this sample may be carry-over from other donors' samples. In DNA, the CDR3 is TGTGCCAGCAGCGGGACCGGGACAGGGAAAGAGACCCAGTACTTC. It specifies CASSGTGTGKETQYF. Filled out from reference TRBV5-6 and TRBJ2-5, the complete variable domain reads DAGVTQSPTHLIKTRGQQVTLRCSPKSGHDTVSWYQQALGQGPQFIFQYYEEEERQRGNFPDRFSGHQFPNYSSELNVNALLLGDSALYLCASSGTGTGKETQYFGPGTRLLVL.